Described below is a single TCR beta chain sequence and its context. Its antigen is not known. The source of the sample is a study of Ad26.COV2.S vaccination and SARS-CoV-2 variants. Some clones are missing from TCRdb's copy, which holds only in-frame ones; the method was immunoSEQ multiplex PCR. The sample has about 400,000 clones; 70% to 90% are singletons. Germline V lookup: CDR1 ENHRY, CDR2 SYGVKD. The CDR3 loop spans 13 amino acids. V shed 10 bases and J 9 bases; nucleotides not matched to a gene: 14. Study conclusions and caveats: Vaccinees showed greater spike-specific TCR breadth than placebo recipients. CD8+ and CD4+ T cells specific for spike reportedly responded with substantial breadth after vaccination.

Stated treatment: some 20 received Ad26.COV2.S at low or high dose, single or two shots; 5 received placebo; per-sample allocation not given. Material that was analyzed had been drawn on day 63 after the first vaccine or placebo injection. The chain has TRBV10-3 and TRBJ2-7, with 8 bases that match TRBD1. This TCR derives from a person between 18 and 59 years old who received the Ad26.COV2.S COVID-19 vaccine or a placebo. Sample: peripheral blood, taken in a trial of Ad26.COV2.S vaccine versus placebo. The CDR3 DNA follows: TGTGCCACAGCTAACGGACAGGGTAGTGGGCAGTACTTC. It codes for CATANGQGSGQYF.